This record looks at one T cell receptor beta chain sequence and its context. Its antigen is unknown. Clones were read by immunoSEQ multiplex PCR, and TCRdb kept only the in-frame ones, dropping some. The sample shows more than 20,000 clones, roughly 76% of them seen only once. This record comes from a study of CD4 T cells in relation to SARS-CoV-2 and coronaviruses. Turning to the study itself: TCR beta CDR3s were sequenced after approximately 9-day antigen culture of PBMCs. Negative control cultures got HIV-1 Nef peptides or no peptide. The HLA restriction of the shared crossreactive spike epitopes was mapped.

The unexposed donors gave CD4+ T cells in 2011-2018, prior to COVID-19. After ten to eleven days of culture, CD4+ T cells were isolated. Unexposed-donor CD4+ T cells were probed with SARS-CoV-2 S/N and four cold-coronavirus spikes, cells permitting. With 4 bases clipped from V and 7 bases from J, the junction kept 8 bases outside the gene matches. The CDR3 consists of 15 residues. CDR1 is KGHDR and CDR2 is SFDVKD in the germline V gene. The source material was CD4+ T cells from PBMCs, cultured in vitro. The receptor's source is a human donor in good health. The J gene is TRBJ2-4, the V gene TRBV24-1, with TRBD1 matching over 8 bases. DNA of the CDR3: TGTGCCACCAGTGAACCCGGACAGGGCGAGAACATTCAGTACTTC. Its protein is CATSEPGQGENIQYF.